These 24 T cell receptor beta chains were all obtained from the same sample, sequenced in a study of T cell changes during pregnancy in multiple sclerosis. Method: immunoSEQ multiplex PCR; TCRdb's copy keeps in-frame clones and lacks some. The sample lists approximately 100,000 clones, 75% to 95% seen once, with roughly 1.6% in the top ten. Sample: peripheral blood, taken before pregnancy. The receptors shown here come from a female donor with multiple sclerosis, enrolled in a pregnancy study.

Remarks on this clone: The same CDR3 arises from other DNA sequences in this sample as well. The chain joins TRBV29-1 to TRBJ1-1; D gene unclear. There are 13 residues in the CDR3. The germline gives CDR1 SQVTM, CDR2 ANQGSEA. V lost 1 base to trimming and J lost 0 bases, with 6 bases between them. The CDR3 nucleotides read TGCAGCGTTGAAGGCAGATTGAACACTGAAGCTTTCTTT. Amino acid sequence: CSVEGRLNTEAFF.

This CDR3 reads CASSSAGGQTGELFF. CDR3 DNA sequence: TGCGCCAGCAGTTCTGCGGGGGGGCAGACCGGGGAGCTGTTTTTT. The chain links TRBV5-1 to TRBJ2-2; 9 nucleotides line up with TRBD2. This CDR3 contains 15 residues. The germline V gene has CDR1 SGHRS and CDR2 YFSETQ. Unmatched junction bases numbered 7, after V lost 5 bases and J lost 5 bases.

This clone was counted a single time. The J gene is TRBJ1-6, the V gene TRBV2, with D perhaps matching TRBD1 (5 bases). V lost 4 bases and J lost 8, with 18 bases in between. The CDR3 runs to 16 residues. Germline V gene lookup returns CDR1 SNHLY and CDR2 FYNNEI. The CDR3 here is CASSAYQQGGDSPLHF. CDR3 nucleotide sequence: TGTGCCAGCAGTGCATATCAGCAGGGTGGGGATTCACCCCTCCACTTT.

The chain has TRBV19 and TRBJ1-1; TRBD1 aligns across 7 bases. There are 14 residues in the CDR3. V lost 2 bases, J lost 4 bases, and 4 bases stayed unmatched. The germline V gene encodes CDR1 LNHDA and CDR2 SQIVND (reference sequence). CDR3 protein: CASSITGVSTEAFF. CDR3 DNA sequence: TGTGCCAGTAGTATAACAGGGGTGTCCACTGAAGCTTTCTTT.

The chain joins TRBV2 to TRBJ2-2, with D possibly matching TRBD2 (6 bases). The CDR3 is made up of 14 amino acids. Germline CDR1 SNHLY, CDR2 FYNNEI. Between the trimmed V and J ends, which lost 3 bases and 5 bases, there was a span of 10 bases. The CDR3 region is CASSETSRTGELFF. The CDR3 coding sequence is TGTGCCAGCAGTGAGACTAGTAGGACCGGGGAGCTGTTTTTT.

The chain is built from TRBV5-1 and TRBJ2-1, with 8 bases matching TRBD2. Germline values: CDR1 SGHRS, CDR2 YFSETQ. The trim removed 4 bases at V and 0 bases at J, leaving 3 bases unmatched. The length of the CDR3 is 15 residues. The CDR3 spells CASSPGGNSYNEQFF. The DNA of the CDR3 is TGCGCCAGCAGCCCGGGAGGGAACTCCTACAATGAGCAGTTCTTC.

In DNA, the CDR3 is TGTGCCAGCTCAGCCCTACAAACCTCCGGGACAGGCACCGGGGAGCTGTTTTTT. It translates to CASSALQTSGTGTGELFF. The chain is built from TRBV18 and TRBJ2-2; TRBD1 matches 8 bases. V was clipped by 5 bases and J by 4 bases; unmatched bases: 15. The CDR3 totals 18 residues. Germline V gives CDR1 KGHSH, CDR2 LQKENI. Filled out from reference TRBV18 and TRBJ2-2, the complete variable domain reads NAGVMQNPRHLVRRRGQEARLRCSPMKGHSHVYWYRQLPEEGLKFMVYLQKENIIDESGMPKERFSAEFPKEGPSILRIQQVVRGDSAAYFCASSALQTSGTGTGELFFGEGSRLTVL.

This clone was seen a handful of times. The rearrangement uses TRBV6-1 and TRBJ1-1; 7 positions match TRBD1. The CDR3 loop spans 14 amino acids. The V segment lost 8 bases and the J segment 4 bases; nucleotides outside the gene matches: 10. CDR1 MNHNS and CDR2 SASEGT come from the germline V gene. In DNA form, the CDR3 reads TGTGCCAGCTTCGAGACAGGGATGGGCACTGAAGCTTTCTTT. Translating it yields CASFETGMGTEAFF.

The chain joins TRBV7-6 to TRBJ2-3; D gene ambiguous. Deletions cut 5 bases from V and 0 bases from J, with 6 bases between. The CDR3 spans 13 residues. In germline, CDR1 is SGHVS, CDR2 FNYEAQ. CDR3 protein: CASSPPSTDTQYF. CDR3 bases: TGTGCCAGCAGCCCCCCTAGCACAGATACGCAGTATTTT.

The J gene is TRBJ1-6, the V gene TRBV30, with D possibly being TRBD1 (5 bases). CDR3 length: 13 amino acids. Trimming stripped 4 bases from V and 11 bases from J, with 15 bases between. In germline, CDR1 is GTSNPN, CDR2 SVGIG (reference sequence). The CDR3 loop reads CAWTGGPPAPLHF. The DNA for the CDR3 is TGTGCCTGGACCGGGGGACCCCCGGCACCCCTCCACTTT.

The chain has TRBV19 and TRBJ2-2, with a tentative D call TRBD2 (6 bases). The V end was cut by 3 bases, the J end by 5 bases, with 19 bases between. This CDR3 spans 17 amino acids. Germline CDR1 reads LNHDA; CDR2 reads SQIVND (reference sequence). CDR3 amino acids: CASSIRQAAGMTGELFF. CDR3 coding DNA: TGTGCCAGTAGTATCAGGCAGGCGGCGGGGATGACCGGGGAGCTGTTTTTT.

In its sample, this clone was seen a few times. The CDR3 protein is CASSRLRRQRDSPLHF. The CDR3 nucleotides read TGTGCCAGCAGCCGATTACGAAGGCAGAGGGATTCACCCCTCCACTTT. The rearrangement joins TRBV7-8 to TRBJ1-6; D is unresolved. V gave up 5 bases and J gave up 8 bases, with 19 bases separating them. The CDR3 loop spans 16 amino acids. The germline CDR1 and CDR2 sequences are SGHVS and FQNEAQ.

The V call is TRBV5-4, the J call TRBJ2-5; the match to TRBD2 covers 11 bases. Trimming cost V 4 bases and J 4 bases; bases outside gene matches: 6. Germline V gene data show CDR1 as SGHNT and CDR2 as YYREEE (reference sequence). The CDR3 spans 15 residues. The CDR3 spells CASSPGTSGGETQYF. The CDR3 DNA is TGTGCCAGCAGCCCAGGGACTAGCGGCGGAGAGACCCAGTACTTC.

The CDR3 loop reads CASSIRGMRADTQYF. The CDR3 region has the DNA TGTGCCAGTAGTATCCGAGGGATGCGCGCAGATACGCAGTATTTT. V and J are TRBV19 and TRBJ2-3, with D possibly TRBD2 on 5 matching bases. V shed 3 bases and J shed 4 bases, with 14 bases lying between them. The CDR3 totals 15 residues. The V gene's germline CDR1 is LNHDA and CDR2 SQIVND (reference sequence).

The chain couples TRBV10-3 to TRBJ2-7; D is unresolved. From germline, CDR1 is ENHRY and CDR2 SYGVKD. Trimming took off 4 bases at V and 1 base at J, with 8 bases between the two ends. The CDR3 totals 13 residues. The CDR3 is CAISGGSSYEQYF. CDR3 nucleotide sequence: TGTGCCATCAGTGGTGGCAGTTCCTACGAGCAGTACTTC.

This chain connects TRBV9 to TRBJ2-3, with 13 bases aligning to TRBD2. With 3 bases clipped from V and 4 bases from J, the junction kept 11 bases outside the gene matches. The CDR3 spans 18 residues. The germline gives CDR1 SGDLS, CDR2 YYNGEE. This CDR3 reads CASSAGRPGLAGSDTQYF. The CDR3 nucleotides read TGTGCCAGCAGCGCGGGGCGGCCGGGACTAGCGGGATCAGATACGCAGTATTTT.

The J gene is TRBJ1-4, the V gene TRBV30; TRBD1 matches 11 bases. Germline V gives CDR1 GTSNPN, CDR2 SVGIG (reference sequence). The CDR3 loop spans 15 amino acids. V was pared by 2 bases and J by 7 bases, with 6 bases of the junction left unmatched. The CDR3 is CAWSTRTGGGEKLFF. DNA for the CDR3: TGTGCCTGGAGTACCCGGACAGGGGGCGGTGAAAAACTGTTTTTT.

The chain carries TRBV6-1 and TRBJ1-6; 12 positions agree with TRBD1. This CDR3 is built from 20 residues. Germline V gives CDR1 MNHNS, CDR2 SASEGT. V lost 4 bases to trimming and J lost 2 bases; unmatched junction nucleotides: 12. The CDR3 sequence is CASSATRDRGRNTYNSPLHF. CDR3 sequence (DNA): TGTGCCAGCAGTGCCACTCGGGACAGGGGGCGCAACACCTATAATTCACCCCTCCACTTT.

The chain links TRBV5-1 to TRBJ2-7, with TRBD2 identical over 10 bases. Germline CDR1 SGHRS, CDR2 YFSETQ. The CDR3 loop spans 15 amino acids. The trim removed 0 bases at V and 5 bases at J, leaving 5 bases unmatched. Here the CDR3 DNA reads TGCGCCAGCAGCTTGGCCAGCGGGAGGGCCGACGAGCAGTACTTC. This gives the protein CASSLASGRADEQYF.

The chain recombines TRBV28 with TRBJ1-1; D remains unclear. The V gene's germline CDR1 is MDHEN and CDR2 SYDVKM. The CDR3 runs to 13 residues. Trimming pared 6 bases from V and 8 bases from J, leaving 16 bases between. The CDR3, as DNA: TGTGCCAGCAGCTCCATCACCTTCAGGGAAGCTTTCTTT. Amino acid sequence: CASSSITFREAFF.

The chain employs TRBV19 and TRBJ1-3; TRBD1 might be the D (6 bases). Between the trimmed V and J ends, which lost 5 bases and 1 base, there was a span of 12 bases. CDR3 length equals 15 residues. The germline CDR1 and CDR2 sequences are LNHDA and SQIVND (reference sequence). CDR3 residues: CASSAYQGSGNTIYF. In nucleotides, the CDR3 is TGTGCCAGTAGTGCCTATCAGGGGTCTGGAAACACCATATATTTT.

This rearrangement joins TRBV6-5 to TRBJ1-1; D gene ambiguous. This CDR3 contains 15 residues. CDR1 is MNHEY and CDR2 is SVGAGI in the germline V gene. Trimming took 0 bases from V and 2 from J, leaving 10 bases between them. In DNA form, the CDR3 reads TGTGCCAGCAGTTACTCCCTACCGGTCAACACTGAAGCTTTCTTT. The encoded protein is CASSYSLPVNTEAFF.

The chain combines TRBV29-1 with TRBJ1-1; D ambiguous. This CDR3 comprises 12 residues. Trimming left V 7 bases short and J 3 bases short, with 12 bases between. Germline V CDR1 and CDR2: SQVTM, ANQGSEA. The CDR3 nucleotides are TGCAGCGCTCGAGATGCATACACTGAAGCTTTCTTT. Translating it yields CSARDAYTEAFF.

This clone has only a few counts. The gene calls are TRBV7-2 and TRBJ2-5; D perhaps matches TRBD1 (6 bases). Trimming shortened V by 5 bases and J by 5 bases, and 21 bases separated the two germline ends. Germline CDR1 SGHTA, CDR2 FQGNSA. The CDR3 totals 16 residues. CDR3 in amino acids: CASSIKQGGVRETQYF. The DNA for the CDR3 is TGTGCCAGCAGCATCAAACAGGGTGGGGTTCGGGAGACCCAGTACTTC.